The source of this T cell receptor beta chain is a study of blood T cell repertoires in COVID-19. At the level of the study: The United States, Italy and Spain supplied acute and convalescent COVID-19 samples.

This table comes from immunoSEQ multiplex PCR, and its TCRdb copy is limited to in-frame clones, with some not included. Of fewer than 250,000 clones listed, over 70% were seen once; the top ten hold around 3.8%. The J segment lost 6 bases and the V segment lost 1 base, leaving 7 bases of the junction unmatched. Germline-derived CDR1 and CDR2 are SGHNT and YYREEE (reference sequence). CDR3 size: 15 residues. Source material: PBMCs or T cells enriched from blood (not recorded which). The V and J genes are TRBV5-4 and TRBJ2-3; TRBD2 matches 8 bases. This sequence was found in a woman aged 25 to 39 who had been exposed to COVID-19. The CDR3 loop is CASSLSSGRADTQYF. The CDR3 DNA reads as TGTGCCAGCAGCTTGTCCAGCGGGAGAGCGGATACGCAGTATTTT.